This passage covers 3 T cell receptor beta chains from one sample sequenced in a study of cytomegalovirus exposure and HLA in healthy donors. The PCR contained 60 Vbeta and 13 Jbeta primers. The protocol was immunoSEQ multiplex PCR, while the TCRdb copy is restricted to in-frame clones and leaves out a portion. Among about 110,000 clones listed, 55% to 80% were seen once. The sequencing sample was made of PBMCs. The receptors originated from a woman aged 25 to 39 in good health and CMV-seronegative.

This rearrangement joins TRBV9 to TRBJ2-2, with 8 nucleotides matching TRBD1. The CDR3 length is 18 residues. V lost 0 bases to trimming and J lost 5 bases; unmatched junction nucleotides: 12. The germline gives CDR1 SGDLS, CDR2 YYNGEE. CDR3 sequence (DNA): TGTGCCAGCAGCGTAGAGGACAGGGCAGTGGGGTGGACCGGGGAGCTGTTTTTT. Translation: CASSVEDRAVGWTGELFF. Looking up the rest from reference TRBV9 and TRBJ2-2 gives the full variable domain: DSGVTQTPKHLITATGQRVTLRCSPRSGDLSVYWYQQSLDQGLQFLIQYYNGEERAKGNILERFSAQQFPDLHSELNLSSLELGDSALYFCASSVEDRAVGWTGELFFGEGSRLTVL.

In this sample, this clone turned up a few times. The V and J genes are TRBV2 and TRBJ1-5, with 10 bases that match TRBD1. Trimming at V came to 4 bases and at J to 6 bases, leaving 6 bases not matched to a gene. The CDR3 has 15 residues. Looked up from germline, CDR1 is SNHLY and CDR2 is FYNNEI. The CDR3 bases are TGTGCCAGCAGTGCGGACAGGGGGGATGTTCAGCCCCAGCATTTT. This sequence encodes CASSADRGDVQPQHF.

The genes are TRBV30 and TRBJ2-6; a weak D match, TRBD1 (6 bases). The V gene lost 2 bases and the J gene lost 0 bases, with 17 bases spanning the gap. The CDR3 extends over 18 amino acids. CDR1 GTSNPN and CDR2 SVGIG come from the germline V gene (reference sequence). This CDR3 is CAWSPADRAHSGANVLTF. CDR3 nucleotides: TGTGCCTGGAGTCCAGCGGACAGAGCACACTCTGGGGCCAACGTCCTGACTTTC. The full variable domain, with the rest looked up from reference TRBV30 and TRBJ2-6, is SQTIHQWPATLVQPVGSPLSLECTVEGTSNPNLYWYRQAAGRGLQLLFYSVGIGQISSEVPQNLSASRPQDRQFILSSKKLLLSDSGFYLCAWSPADRAHSGANVLTFGAGSRLTVL.